Sequencing of this TCR beta chain was carried out in a study of CD8+ T cells in alopecia areata. Study details: Administration of oral tofacitinib to treated patients was at 5 to 10 mg twice daily. A 6-month period off drug followed tofacitinib, which lasted 6 to 18 months.

Treatment described: oral pan-JAK inhibitor, 5-10 mg twice daily. The ends lost 4 bases at V and 1 base at J; junction bases unmatched: 5. This CDR3 region has 15 residues. Germline values: CDR1 SGHDT, CDR2 YYEEEE. Extracted from the samples, RNA was reverse transcribed into cDNA to serve as the sequencing template. This table comes from immunoSEQ multiplex PCR, and its TCRdb copy is limited to in-frame clones, with some not included. The sample shows around 190,000 clones, around three fifths of them seen only once. The sequencing used CD4+ T cells sorted from blood, collected at week 24, from a patient treated with tofacitinib. The chain employs TRBV5-6 and TRBJ2-7; 10 nucleotides align to TRBD2. The origin of this receptor is a human donor with alopecia areata. The CDR3 reads CASSNLAGGSYEQYF. For the CDR3, the DNA is TGTGCCAGCAGCAATTTAGCGGGGGGTTCCTACGAGCAGTACTTC. Drawing the rest from reference TRBV5-6 and TRBJ2-7, the complete variable domain is DAGVTQSPTHLIKTRGQQVTLRCSPKSGHDTVSWYQQALGQGPQFIFQYYEEEERQRGNFPDRFSGHQFPNYSSELNVNALLLGDSALYLCASSNLAGGSYEQYFGPGTRLTVT.